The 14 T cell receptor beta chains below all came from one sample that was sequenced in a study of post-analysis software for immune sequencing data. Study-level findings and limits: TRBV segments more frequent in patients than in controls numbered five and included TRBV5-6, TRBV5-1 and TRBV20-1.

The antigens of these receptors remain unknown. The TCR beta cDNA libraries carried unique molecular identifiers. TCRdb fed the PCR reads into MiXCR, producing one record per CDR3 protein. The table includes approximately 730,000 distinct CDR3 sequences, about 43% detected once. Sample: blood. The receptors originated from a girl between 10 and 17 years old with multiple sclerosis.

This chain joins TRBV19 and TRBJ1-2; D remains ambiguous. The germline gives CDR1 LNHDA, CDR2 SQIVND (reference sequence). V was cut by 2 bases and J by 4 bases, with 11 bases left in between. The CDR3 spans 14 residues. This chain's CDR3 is CASSISPGGYGYTF. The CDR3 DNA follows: TGTGCCAGTAGTATAAGTCCAGGTGGCTATGGCTACACCTTC. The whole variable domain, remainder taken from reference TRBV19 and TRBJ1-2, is DGGITQSPKYLFRKEGQNVTLSCEQNLNHDAMYWYRQDPGQGLRLIYYSQIVNDFQKGDIAEGYSVSREKKESFPLTVTSAQKNPTAFYLCASSISPGGYGYTFGSGTRLTVV.

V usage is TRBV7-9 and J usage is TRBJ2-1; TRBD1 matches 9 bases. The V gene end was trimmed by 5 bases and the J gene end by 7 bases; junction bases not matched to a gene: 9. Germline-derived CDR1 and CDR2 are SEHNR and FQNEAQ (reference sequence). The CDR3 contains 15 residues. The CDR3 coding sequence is TGTGCCAGCAGCCCCCGGGACAGGGTAGGAAATGAGCAGTTCTTC. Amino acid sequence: CASSPRDRVGNEQFF.

CDR3 protein: CASSVVMNTEAFF. CDR3 coding DNA: TGTGCCAGCAGCGTGGTTATGAACACTGAAGCTTTCTTT. The rearrangement joins TRBV7-2 to TRBJ1-1; D ambiguous. Trimming took off 5 bases at V and 0 bases at J, with 7 bases between the two ends. This CDR3 region has 13 residues. The germline gives CDR1 SGHTA, CDR2 FQGNSA.

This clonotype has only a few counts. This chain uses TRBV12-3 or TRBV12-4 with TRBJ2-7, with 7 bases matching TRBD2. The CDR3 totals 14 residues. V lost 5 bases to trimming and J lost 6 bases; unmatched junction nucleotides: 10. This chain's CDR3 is CASSLLAGAPEQYF. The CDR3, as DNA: TGTGCCAGCAGTCTTCTGGCGGGAGCTCCCGAGCAGTACTTC.

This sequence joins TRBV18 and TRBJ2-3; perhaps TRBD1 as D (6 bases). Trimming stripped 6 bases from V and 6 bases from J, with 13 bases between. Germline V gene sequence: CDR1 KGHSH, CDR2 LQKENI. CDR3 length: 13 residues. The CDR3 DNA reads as TGTGCCAGCTCTCTCGGACAGTCGGATACGCAGTATTTT. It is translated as CASSLGQSDTQYF.

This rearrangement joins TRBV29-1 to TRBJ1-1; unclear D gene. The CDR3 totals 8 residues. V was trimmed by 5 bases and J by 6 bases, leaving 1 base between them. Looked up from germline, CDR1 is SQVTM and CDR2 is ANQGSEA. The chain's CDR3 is CSVPEAFF. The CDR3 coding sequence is TGCAGCGTTCCTGAAGCTTTCTTT.

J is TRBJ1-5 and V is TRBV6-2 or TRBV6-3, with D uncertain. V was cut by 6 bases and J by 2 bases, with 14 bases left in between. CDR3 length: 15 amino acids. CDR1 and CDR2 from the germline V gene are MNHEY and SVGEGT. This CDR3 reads CASRSTREGNQPQHF. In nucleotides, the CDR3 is TGTGCCAGCAGATCCACCCGGGAGGGCAATCAGCCCCAGCATTTT.

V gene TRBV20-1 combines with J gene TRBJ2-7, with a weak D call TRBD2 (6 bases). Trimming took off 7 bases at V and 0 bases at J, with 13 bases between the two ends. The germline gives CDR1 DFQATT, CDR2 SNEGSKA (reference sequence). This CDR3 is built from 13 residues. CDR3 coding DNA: TGCAGTGGAACCCGGGACTCCTCCTACGAGCAGTACTTC. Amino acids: CSGTRDSSYEQYF.

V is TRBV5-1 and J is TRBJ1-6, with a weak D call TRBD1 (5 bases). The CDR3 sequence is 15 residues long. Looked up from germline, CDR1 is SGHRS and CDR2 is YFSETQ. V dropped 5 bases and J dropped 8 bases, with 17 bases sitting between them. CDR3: CASREEAGIHSPLHF. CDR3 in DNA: TGCGCCAGCAGGGAGGAGGCAGGGATCCATTCACCCCTCCACTTT.

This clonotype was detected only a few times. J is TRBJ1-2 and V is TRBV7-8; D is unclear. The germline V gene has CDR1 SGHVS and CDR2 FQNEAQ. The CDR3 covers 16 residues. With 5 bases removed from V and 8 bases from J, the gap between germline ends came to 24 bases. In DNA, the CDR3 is TGTGCCAGCAGCCTGGTGAGGAGCCCTGGGTCTAGCGGCTACACCTTC. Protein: CASSLVRSPGSSGYTF. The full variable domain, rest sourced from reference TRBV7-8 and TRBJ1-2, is GAGVSQSPRYKVAKRGQDVALRCDPISGHVSLFWYQQALGQGPEFLTYFQNEAQLDKSGLPSDRFFAERPEGSVSTLKIQRTQQEDSAVYLCASSLVRSPGSSGYTFGSGTRLTVV.

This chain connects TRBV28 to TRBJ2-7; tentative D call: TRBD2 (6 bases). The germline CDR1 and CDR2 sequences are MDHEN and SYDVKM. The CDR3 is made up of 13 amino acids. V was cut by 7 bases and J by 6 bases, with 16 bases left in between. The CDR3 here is CASTTWDLTEQYF. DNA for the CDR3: TGTGCCAGCACCACGTGGGACTTAACCGAGCAGTACTTC.

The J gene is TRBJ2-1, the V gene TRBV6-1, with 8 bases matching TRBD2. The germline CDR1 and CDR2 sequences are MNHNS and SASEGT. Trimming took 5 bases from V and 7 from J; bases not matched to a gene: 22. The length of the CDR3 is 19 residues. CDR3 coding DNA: TGTGCCAGCAGTAAACTACGCCGTACAGGGCGGGAGGAGAAGAATGAGCAGTTCTTC. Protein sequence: CASSKLRRTGREEKNEQFF.

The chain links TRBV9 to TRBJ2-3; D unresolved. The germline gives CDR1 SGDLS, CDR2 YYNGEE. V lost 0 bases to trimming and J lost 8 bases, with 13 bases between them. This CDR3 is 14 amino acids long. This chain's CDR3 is CASSVGTALGTQYF. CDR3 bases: TGTGCCAGCAGCGTAGGGACCGCACTTGGTACGCAGTATTTT.

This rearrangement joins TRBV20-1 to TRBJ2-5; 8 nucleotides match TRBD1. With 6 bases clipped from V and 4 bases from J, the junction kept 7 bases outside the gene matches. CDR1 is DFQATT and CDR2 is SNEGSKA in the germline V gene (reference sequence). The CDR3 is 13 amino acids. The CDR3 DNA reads TGCAGTGCCCGGACAGGGTCGAGAGAGACCCAGTACTTC. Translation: CSARTGSRETQYF.